Listed below are T cell receptor beta chains from one sample, sequenced in a study of T-cell memory formation after mild COVID-19. Using its own MiXCR run on the 5' RACE reads, TCRdb lists one record per CDR3 protein. Altogether roughly 140,000 distinct CDR3 sequences are present, roughly 13% being singletons, with the ten largest covering around 27%. Input material: PBMCs or a T cell subset sorted from them (not recorded which). These receptors were collected from an adult woman who had mild COVID-19 (a few samples of this study predate the infection). Cell type and time point are not known. Both conserved end residues are part of each CDR3. A D gene is named only where the DNA matches it firmly. Size is omitted from some rows. Given values are once, few, many or a class for expanded clones.

TRBV5-1,TRBD2,20,TRBJ2-1,NA,TGCGCCAGCAGCTTTGGGGCACTAGCGGGGGGAACCGGCTCCTACAATGAGCAGTTCTTC,CASSFGALAGGTGSYNEQFF
TRBV2,TRBD2,15,TRBJ2-1,NA,TGTGCCAGCAGTGTCAAGCGGGAGAGTAGCAATGAGCAGTTCTTC,CASSVKRESSNEQFF
TRBV10-3,NA,17,TRBJ2-1,few,TGTGCCATCAGTGAGCCAACTGGGGACCTGACACACAATGAGCAGTTCTTC,CAISEPTGDLTHNEQFF
TRBV24-1,NA,13,TRBJ2-1,NA,TGTGCCACAGAAGGCGGCAACTACAATGAGCAGTTCTTC,CATEGGNYNEQFF
TRBV5-1,NA,15,TRBJ2-2,NA,TGCGCCAGCAGCTTGGAAGCAGGGCTAACCGGGGAGCTGTTTTTT,CASSLEAGLTGELFF
TRBV12-3/TRBV12-4,NA,14,TRBJ2-7,few,TGTGCCAGCAGTTTGGCTACCTTTTCCTACGAGCAGTACTTC,CASSLATFSYEQYF
TRBV7-9,TRBD1,17,TRBJ1-6,NA,TGTGCCAGCACCTTTGGGCCCCGGGACAGGGATAATTCACCCCTCCACTTT,CASTFGPRDRDNSPLHF
TRBV7-2,NA,16,TRBJ2-1,many,TGTGCCAGCAGCGCCGTGTTACTGGGCAGGGACAATGAGCAGTTCTTC,CASSAVLLGRDNEQFF
TRBV24-1,NA,15,TRBJ2-1,NA,TGTGCCACCAGTGAATTTTTAGCGGCTTACAATGAGCAGTTCTTC,CATSEFLAAYNEQFF
TRBV6-2/TRBV6-3,TRBD2,14,TRBJ2-1,NA,TGTGCCAGCAGTTACGGGCTAGCGGGAGTTGGGCGGTTCTTC,CASSYGLAGVGRFF